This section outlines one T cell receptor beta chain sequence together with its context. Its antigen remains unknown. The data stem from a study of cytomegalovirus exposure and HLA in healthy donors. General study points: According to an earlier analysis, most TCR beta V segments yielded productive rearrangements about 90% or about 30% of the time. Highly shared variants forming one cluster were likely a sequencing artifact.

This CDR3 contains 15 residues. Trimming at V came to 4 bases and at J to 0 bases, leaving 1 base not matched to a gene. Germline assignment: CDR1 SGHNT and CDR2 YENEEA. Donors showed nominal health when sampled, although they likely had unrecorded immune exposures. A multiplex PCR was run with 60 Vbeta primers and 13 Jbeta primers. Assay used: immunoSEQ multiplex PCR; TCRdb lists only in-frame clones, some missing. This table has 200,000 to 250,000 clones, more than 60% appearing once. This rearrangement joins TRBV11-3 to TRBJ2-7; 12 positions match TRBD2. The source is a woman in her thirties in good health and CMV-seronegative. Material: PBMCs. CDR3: CASSSTSGGSYEQYF. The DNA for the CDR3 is TGTGCCAGCAGCTCGACTAGCGGGGGCTCCTACGAGCAGTACTTC.